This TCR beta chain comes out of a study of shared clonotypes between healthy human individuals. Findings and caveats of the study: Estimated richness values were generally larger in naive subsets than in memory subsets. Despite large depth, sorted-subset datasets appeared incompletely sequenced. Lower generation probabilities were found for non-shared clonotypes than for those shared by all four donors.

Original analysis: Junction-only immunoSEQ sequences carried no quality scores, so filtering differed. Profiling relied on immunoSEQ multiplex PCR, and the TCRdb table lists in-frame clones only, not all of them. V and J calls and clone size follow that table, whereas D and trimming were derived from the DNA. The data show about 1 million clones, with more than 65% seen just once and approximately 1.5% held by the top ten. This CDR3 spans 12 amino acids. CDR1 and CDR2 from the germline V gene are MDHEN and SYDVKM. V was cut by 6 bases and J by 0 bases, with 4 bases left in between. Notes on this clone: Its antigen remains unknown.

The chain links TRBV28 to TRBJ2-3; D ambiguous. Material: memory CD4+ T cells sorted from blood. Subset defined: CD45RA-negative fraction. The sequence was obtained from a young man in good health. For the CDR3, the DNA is TGTGCCAGCAGCGTAAGCACAGATACGCAGTATTTT. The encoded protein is CASSVSTDTQYF.